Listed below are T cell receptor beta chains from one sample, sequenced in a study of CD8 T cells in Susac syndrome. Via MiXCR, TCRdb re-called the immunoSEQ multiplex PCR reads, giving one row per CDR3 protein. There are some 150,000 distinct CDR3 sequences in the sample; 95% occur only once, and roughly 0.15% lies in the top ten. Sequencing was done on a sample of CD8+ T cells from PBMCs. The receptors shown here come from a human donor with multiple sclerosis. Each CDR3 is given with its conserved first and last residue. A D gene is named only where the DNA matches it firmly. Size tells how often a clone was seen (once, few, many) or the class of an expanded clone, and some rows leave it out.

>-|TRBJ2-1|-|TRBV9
CASSVSESSYNEQFF
TGTGCCAGCAGCGTATCGGAGAGCTCCTACAATGAGCAGTTCTTC
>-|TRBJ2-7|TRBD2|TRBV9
CASSPAGTRGHEQYF
TGTGCCAGCAGCCCGGCCGGGACTAGGGGCCACGAGCAGTACTTC
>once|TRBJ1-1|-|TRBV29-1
CSVVGASRDNTEAFF
TGCAGCGTTGTGGGGGCCAGCCGGGATAACACTGAAGCTTTCTTT
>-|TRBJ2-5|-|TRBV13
CASSLQAVGSRQETQYF
TGTGCCAGCAGCTTACAGGCCGTCGGCAGCAGACAAGAGACCCAGTACTTC
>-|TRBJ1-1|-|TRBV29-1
CGCFVRGEVFF
TGCGGATGCTTTGTGCGTGGTGAAGTTTTCTTT
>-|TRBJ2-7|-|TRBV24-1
CATSQGGEQYF
TGTGCCACCAGTCAAGGGGGCGAGCAGTACTTC
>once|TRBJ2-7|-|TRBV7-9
CASSGRDAAAYEQYF
TGTGCCAGCAGCGGTCGAGACGCAGCCGCCTACGAGCAGTACTTC
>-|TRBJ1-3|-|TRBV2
CAREFGNTIYF
TGTGCCAGAGAGTTTGGAAACACCATATATTTT
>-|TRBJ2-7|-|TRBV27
CASSLYAAGYEQYF
TGTGCCAGCAGTTTATACGCAGCCGGATACGAGCAGTACTTC
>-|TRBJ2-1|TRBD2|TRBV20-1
CSVPGLAGDNEQFF
TGCAGTGTACCGGGACTAGCGGGGGACAATGAGCAGTTCTTC
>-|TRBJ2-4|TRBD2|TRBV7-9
CASSPGLAGAKNIQYF
TGTGCCAGCAGCCCGGGACTAGCGGGGGCCAAAAACATTCAGTACTTC
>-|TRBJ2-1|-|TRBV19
CASTPYLSPGEHEQFF
TGTGCCAGTACCCCCTATCTCTCGCCGGGGGAGCATGAGCAGTTCTTC
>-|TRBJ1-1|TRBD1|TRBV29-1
CSGYGDREVAFF
TGCAGCGGGTACGGGGACAGGGAGGTAGCTTTCTTT
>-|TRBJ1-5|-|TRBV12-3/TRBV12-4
CASSPPGRRDQPQHF
TGTGCCAGCAGTCCCCCCGGACGGCGGGATCAGCCCCAGCATTTT
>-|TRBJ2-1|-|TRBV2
CASGEYPEQFF
TGTGCCAGCGGAGAATATCCCGAGCAGTTCTTC
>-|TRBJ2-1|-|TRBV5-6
CASSSLGGGNEQFF
TGTGCCAGCAGCTCCTTGGGAGGGGGCAATGAGCAGTTCTTC
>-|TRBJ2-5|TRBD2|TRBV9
CASSGVSGGEETQYF
TGTGCCAGCAGTGGTGTCAGCGGGGGGGAAGAGACCCAGTACTTC
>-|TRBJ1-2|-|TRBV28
CASSLSISLNYGYTF
TGTGCCAGCAGTTTATCCATCAGCCTAAACTATGGCTACACCTTC
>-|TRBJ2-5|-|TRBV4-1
CASSQVVQQFETQYF
TGCGCCAGCAGCCAAGTCGTTCAACAGTTTGAGACCCAGTACTTC
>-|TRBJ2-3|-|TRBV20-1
CSARDGSGLHTDTQYF
TGCAGTGCTAGAGATGGGTCGGGACTTCACACAGATACGCAGTATTTT
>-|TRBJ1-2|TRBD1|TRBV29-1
CSAGGGYGYTF
TGCAGCGCAGGGGGCGGTTATGGCTACACCTTC
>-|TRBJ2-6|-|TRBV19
CASTPSPVFGANVLTF
TGTGCCAGTACGCCGTCCCCGGTTTTTGGGGCCAACGTCCTGACTTTC
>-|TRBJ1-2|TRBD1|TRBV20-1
CSARESVAGGGYTF
TGCAGTGCTAGAGAATCTGTTGCAGGGGGCGGCTACACCTTC
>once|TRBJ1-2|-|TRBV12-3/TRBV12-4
CASSQMIIREGNYGYTF
TGTGCCAGCAGTCAAATGATTATCAGGGAGGGGAACTATGGCTACACCTTC
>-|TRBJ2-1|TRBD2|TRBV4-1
CASSQGREGEQFF
TGCGCCAGCAGCCAAGGGAGGGAGGGTGAGCAGTTCTTC
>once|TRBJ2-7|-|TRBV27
CASSFSLKTYEQYF
TGTGCCAGCAGTTTCTCGCTGAAGACCTACGAGCAGTACTTC
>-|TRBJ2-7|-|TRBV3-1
CASSRARTGPSYEQYF
TGTGCCAGCAGCCGGGCGAGAACGGGACCCTCCTACGAGCAGTACTTC
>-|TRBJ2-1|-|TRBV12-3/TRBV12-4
CASSSTYTAYNEQFF
TGTGCCAGCAGTTCTACTTACACCGCCTACAATGAGCAGTTCTTC
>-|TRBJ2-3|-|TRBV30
CAWSVSSDTQYF
TGTGCCTGGAGTGTCTCATCAGATACGCAGTATTTT
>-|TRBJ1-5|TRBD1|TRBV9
CASSQEGDSHQPQHF
TGTGCCAGCAGCCAAGAAGGGGACAGCCATCAGCCCCAGCATTTT
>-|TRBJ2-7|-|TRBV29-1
CSVVAGRLYEQYF
TGCAGCGTTGTGGCGGGGCGACTCTACGAGCAGTACTTC
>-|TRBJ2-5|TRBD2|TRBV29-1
CSVGPSGGEETQYF
TGCAGCGTTGGACCTAGCGGGGGCGAGGAGACCCAGTACTTC
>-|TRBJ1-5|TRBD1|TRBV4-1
CASSQDPGQGNQPQHF
TGCGCCAGCAGCCAAGACCCCGGACAGGGGAATCAGCCCCAGCATTTT
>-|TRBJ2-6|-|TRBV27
CASSSTSGANVLTF
TGTGCCAGCAGTTCAACTTCTGGGGCCAACGTCCTGACTTTC
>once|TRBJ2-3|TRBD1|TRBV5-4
CASSRNVQGADTQYF
TGTGCCAGCAGCCGAAACGTCCAGGGGGCGGATACGCAGTATTTT
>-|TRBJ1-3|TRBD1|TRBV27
CASSPGGSGNTIYF
TGTGCCAGCAGTCCAGGGGGCTCCGGAAACACCATATATTTT
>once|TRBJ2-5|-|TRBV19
CASSSRLQETQYF
TGTGCCAGTAGTAGTCGACTTCAAGAGACCCAGTACTTC
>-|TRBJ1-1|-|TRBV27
CASSPWGDLNTEAFF
TGTGCCAGCAGTCCCTGGGGGGACCTGAACACTGAAGCTTTCTTT
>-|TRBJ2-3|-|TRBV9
CASNPLRGDTQYF
TGTGCCAGCAACCCCCTACGGGGAGATACGCAGTATTTT
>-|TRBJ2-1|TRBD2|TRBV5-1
CASSSIGTSGGYNEQFF
TGCGCCAGCAGCTCCATCGGGACTAGCGGGGGTTACAATGAGCAGTTCTTC
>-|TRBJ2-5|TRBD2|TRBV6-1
CASSEWTSAETQYF
TGTGCCAGCAGTGAATGGACTAGCGCAGAGACCCAGTACTTC
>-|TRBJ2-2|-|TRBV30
CAWSVFGPGELFF
TGTGCCTGGAGTGTTTTTGGCCCCGGGGAGCTGTTTTTT
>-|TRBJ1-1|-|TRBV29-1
CSADVTEAFF
TGCAGCGCCGACGTCACTGAAGCTTTCTTT
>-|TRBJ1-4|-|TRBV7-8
CASSYNDVDEKLFF
TGTGCCAGCAGCTATAACGATGTCGATGAAAAACTGTTTTTT
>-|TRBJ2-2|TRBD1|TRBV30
CAWGGTGNTGELFF
TGTGCCTGGGGCGGGACAGGGAACACCGGGGAGCTGTTTTTT
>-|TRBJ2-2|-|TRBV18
CASSPLVRANTGELFF
TGTGCCAGCTCACCACTAGTTCGGGCGAACACCGGGGAGCTGTTTTTT
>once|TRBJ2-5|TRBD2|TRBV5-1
CASSFSPMGTRGQETQYF
TGCGCCAGCAGCTTCTCACCAATGGGGACTAGGGGACAAGAGACCCAGTACTTC
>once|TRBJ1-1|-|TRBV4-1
CASSPNRGSEAFF
TGCGCCAGCAGCCCTAATAGGGGGTCTGAAGCTTTCTTT
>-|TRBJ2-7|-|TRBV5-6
CASSLGGIRGTYEQYF
TGTGCCAGCAGCTTGGGAGGAATTCGAGGCACCTACGAGCAGTACTTC
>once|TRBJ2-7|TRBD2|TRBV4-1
CASSREGLGYEQYF
TGCGCCAGCAGCCGGGAGGGGTTAGGCTACGAGCAGTACTTC
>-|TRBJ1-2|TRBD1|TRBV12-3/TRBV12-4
CASSLGTGAGYTF
TGTGCCAGCAGCCTTGGGACAGGGGCTGGCTACACCTTC
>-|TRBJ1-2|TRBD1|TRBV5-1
CASSLGQGSSYGYTF
TGCGCCAGCAGCTTGGGACAGGGAAGCAGCTATGGCTACACCTTC
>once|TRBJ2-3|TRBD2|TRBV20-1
CSAPTVLAGGTDTQYF
TGCAGTGCTCCTACCGTGCTAGCGGGGGGCACAGATACGCAGTATTTT